One sample yielded the 17 T cell receptor beta chains listed below, sequenced in a study of blood T cell repertoires in COVID-19. Some clones are missing from TCRdb's copy, which holds only in-frame ones; the method was immunoSEQ multiplex PCR. This sample has under 250,000 clones, with about 85% found just once. Sequenced material: peripheral blood. These receptors were obtained from a young man who had recovered from COVID-19.

This chain connects TRBV27 to TRBJ2-1; TRBD2 aligns across 7 bases. The CDR3 runs to 13 residues. The trim removed 8 bases at V and 6 bases at J, leaving 7 bases unmatched. The germline V gene has CDR1 MNHEY and CDR2 SMNVEV (reference sequence). Written as DNA, the CDR3 is TGTGCCAGCCGATTATCGGGGGGCAATGAGCAGTTCTTC. This codes for CASRLSGGNEQFF.

The chain links TRBV7-9 to TRBJ1-1; D ambiguous. This CDR3 is built from 14 residues. The V end lost 4 bases, the J end lost 1 base, and 10 bases lay between the germline ends. Per germline, CDR1 SEHNR and CDR2 FQNEAQ (reference sequence). The CDR3 DNA follows: TGTGCCAGCAGCTCCAACCGGGGGAACACTGAAGCTTTCTTT. Translating it yields CASSSNRGNTEAFF.

This chain joins TRBV6-5 and TRBJ1-5; TRBD1 matches 8 bases. Germline V gene lookup returns CDR1 MNHEY and CDR2 SVGAGI. After removal of 4 bases from V and 0 bases from J, the junction contained 5 bases not matched to a gene. The CDR3 consists of 16 residues. CDR3 amino acids: CASSFGTGDSNQPQHF. For the CDR3, the DNA is TGTGCCAGCAGTTTCGGGACAGGTGATAGCAATCAGCCCCAGCATTTT.

The chain has TRBV5-1 and TRBJ2-6, with D maybe TRBD1 (6 bases). The CDR3 has 16 residues. Trimming shortened V by 3 bases and J by 4 bases, and 14 bases separated the two germline ends. CDR1 is SGHRS and CDR2 is YFSETQ in the germline V gene. The CDR3 DNA follows: TGCGCCAGCAGCTCAGGGGTGGTGCAGGGGGCCAACGTCCTGACTTTC. Translation: CASSSGVVQGANVLTF.

The V call is TRBV3-1 (or the pseudogene TRBV3-2), the J call TRBJ2-4, with D maybe TRBD2 (6 bases). The CDR3 spans 16 residues. Germline V lookup: CDR1 LGHDT, CDR2 YNNKEL (reference sequence). The V end was cut by 3 bases, the J end by 0 bases, with 12 bases between. The CDR3 spells CASSHRGTLAKNIQYF. The CDR3 coding sequence is TGTGCCAGCAGCCACCGGGGGACCCTAGCCAAAAACATTCAGTACTTC.

This rearrangement joins TRBV21-1 to TRBJ1-1; no DNA check was done on the table's D call, TRBD1. TRBV21-1 is a pseudogene. The CDR3 is 15 amino acids. CDR3 coding DNA: TGTGCCAGCAGCAAAGTTGCCAGGATGTTTGCTGAAGCTTTCTTT. This encodes CASSKVARMFAEAFF.

V usage is TRBV7-3 and J usage is TRBJ1-2, with 7 bases aligning to TRBD1. Trimming at V came to 5 bases and at J to 7 bases, leaving 7 bases not matched to a gene. Per the germline V gene, CDR1 is SGHTA and CDR2 is FQGTGA. The length of the CDR3 is 13 residues. The CDR3 DNA follows: TGTGCCAGCAGCGAATCGACAGGGCTTGGCTACACCTTC. As protein: CASSESTGLGYTF.

This clone was seen a single time. J is TRBJ1-5 and V is TRBV18; TRBD1 aligns across 7 bases. With 4 bases clipped from V and 6 bases from J, the junction kept 9 bases outside the gene matches. This CDR3 is 15 amino acids long. Germline V gene data show CDR1 as KGHSH and CDR2 as LQKENI. CDR3 sequence reads: CASSQTTGKGQPQHF. The DNA for the CDR3 is TGTGCCAGCTCACAAACGACAGGGAAGGGTCAGCCCCAGCATTTT. Drawing the rest from reference TRBV18 and TRBJ1-5, the complete variable domain is NAGVMQNPRHLVRRRGQEARLRCSPMKGHSHVYWYRQLPEEGLKFMVYLQKENIIDESGMPKERFSAEFPKEGPSILRIQQVVRGDSAAYFCASSQTTGKGQPQHFGDGTRLSIL.

J is TRBJ2-1 and V is TRBV10-2; TRBD2 matches 15 bases. The CDR3 spans 18 residues. The germline gives CDR1 WSHSY, CDR2 SAAADI. The J segment lost 1 base and the V segment lost 6 bases, leaving 7 bases of the junction unmatched. The CDR3 here is CASRKGTSGGSSYNEQFF. The CDR3 nucleotides read TGCGCCAGCAGGAAAGGGACTAGCGGGGGGTCTTCCTACAATGAGCAGTTCTTC.

This rearrangement joins TRBV28 to TRBJ2-5, with D possibly matching TRBD2 (6 bases). From germline, CDR1 is MDHEN and CDR2 SYDVKM. The CDR3 runs 16 residues. Trimming took 1 base from V and 5 from J, leaving 17 bases between them. The CDR3 nucleotides are TGTGCCAGCAGTTTATTAGGGTCGGGGGATCGGGAGACCCAGTACTTC. Translating it yields CASSLLGSGDRETQYF. Together with reference TRBV28 and TRBJ2-5, the CDR3 gives the full variable domain: DVKVTQSSRYLVKRTGEKVFLECVQDMDHENMFWYRQDPGLGLRLIYFSYDVKMKEKGDIPEGYSVSREKKERFSLILESASTNQTSMYLCASSLLGSGDRETQYFGPGTRLLVL.

This clone was counted a single time. CDR3 DNA: TGTGCCAGCAGTTCAGGGCTTCTCCACGAAAATCAGCCCCAGCATTTT. It codes for CASSSGLLHENQPQHF. The V gene is TRBV6-6, the J gene TRBJ1-5, with a tentative D call TRBD1 (5 bases). The CDR3 contains 16 residues. V was cut by 4 bases and J by 4 bases, with 17 bases left in between. Germline CDR1 MNHNY, CDR2 SVGAGI (reference sequence).

V is TRBV3-1 (or the pseudogene TRBV3-2) and J is TRBJ2-5; a weak D match, TRBD1 (6 bases). Trimming removed 1 base at V and 5 bases at J, with 8 bases between. Germline V lookup: CDR1 LGHDT, CDR2 YNNKEL (reference sequence). The CDR3 loop spans 13 amino acids. The CDR3 coding sequence is TGTGCCAGCAGCCAAGGGGGGCTTGAGACCCAGTACTTC. Translated: CASSQGGLETQYF.

V is TRBV7-9 and J is TRBJ1-4; D might be TRBD1 (5 bases). CDR3 size: 15 residues. V was cut by 2 bases and J by 6 bases, with 13 bases left in between. Germline assignment: CDR1 SEHNR and CDR2 FQNEAQ (reference sequence). CDR3 coding DNA: TGTGCCAGCAGCTTACGGCTGGGGGGGTATGAAAAACTGTTTTTT. Protein: CASSLRLGGYEKLFF.

This chain joins TRBV4-1 and TRBJ1-6; D not certain. V was shortened by 0 bases and J by 5 bases, with 5 bases between the two germline ends. CDR1 is MGHRA and CDR2 is YSYEKL in the germline V gene. This CDR3 has 14 amino acids. CDR3: CASSQERDNSPLHF. The CDR3 region has the DNA TGCGCCAGCAGCCAAGAGCGGGATAATTCACCCCTCCACTTT.

This clone was seen a few times. The chain joins TRBV5-4 to TRBJ2-3; D is unresolved. Looked up from germline, CDR1 is SGHNT and CDR2 is YYREEE (reference sequence). CDR3 length: 13 amino acids. V gave up 4 bases and J gave up 0 bases, with 6 bases separating them. Here the CDR3 reads CASSPPSTDTQYF. CDR3 bases: TGTGCCAGCAGCCCTCCTAGCACAGATACGCAGTATTTT.

This rearrangement joins TRBV20-1 to TRBJ2-1; 13 nucleotides match TRBD2. CDR1 and CDR2 from the germline V gene are DFQATT and SNEGSKA (reference sequence). This CDR3 has 15 residues. V shed 3 bases, J shed 5 bases, and the junction held 4 bases outside the gene matches. CDR3: CSASLGLAGDNEQFF. CDR3 in DNA: TGCAGTGCTAGTCTTGGACTAGCGGGGGACAATGAGCAGTTCTTC.

As concerns this clone: Mismatch with germline at one junction end may stem from a read error. V is TRBV9 and J is TRBJ2-1, with D maybe TRBD1 (5 bases). The length of the CDR3 is 15 residues. Germline CDR1 is SGDLS and CDR2 is YYNGEE. CDR3 residues: CASSPEDGAYYEQFF. The DNA of the CDR3 is TGTGCCAGCAGCCCCGAAGATGGGGCCTACTATGAGCAGTTCTTC.